This entry concerns a single T cell receptor beta chain. Its specificity is not known. At the deep level, the assay was run. Original methodology: ImmunoSEQ gave junction-only sequences without quality scores, so filtering differed. Sequenced by immunoSEQ multiplex PCR; TCRdb stores in-frame clones only, minus some. The V and J calls and the clone size are those of that table, but D and trimming were determined from the DNA. The data hold about 480,000 clones, with almost 80% observed a single time. CDR1 SGHRS and CDR2 YFSETQ come from the germline V gene. This CDR3 is 15 amino acids long. V lost 4 bases and J 4 bases, leaving 15 bases between the germline ends. The sample belongs to a study of shared clonotypes between healthy human individuals. Study findings and constraints: Clonotype sharing among donors was thought likely to change with sequencing depth.

Sequenced: PBMCs. This chain links TRBV5-1 with TRBJ1-5, with a possible D match to TRBD1 (6 bases). This clonotype was obtained from a woman between 40 and 50 years old in good health. Some clones in this sample may be carry-over from other donors' samples. The DNA of the CDR3 is TGCGCCAGCAGCGAACAAGGACAGCCTAATCAGCCCCAGCATTTT. Translating it yields CASSEQGQPNQPQHF.